The sample holds a few counts of the clone carrying this TCR beta chain. TCRdb ran MiXCR on the RT-PCR reads and lists one entry per CDR3 protein. This table holds more than 850,000 distinct CDR3 sequences, under 20% found once. This sample was included in a study of patients and donors after allogeneic stem cell transplantation. The sequenced sample was blood, either unsorted or a sorted T cell fraction (not recorded which). The source is a human donor who was either an allogeneic HSCT recipient or a stem cell or donor lymphocyte infusion donor (not recorded which). It is not recorded whose cells these are; they may come from a transplant donor.

The CDR3 nucleotides are TGTGCCAGCAGCTTAGCCACAGCAAGCAATCAGCCCCAGCATTTT. Translating gives CASSLATASNQPQHF. This rearrangement joins TRBV7-9 to TRBJ1-5, with unresolved D. Between the trimmed V and J ends, which lost 0 bases and 1 base, there was a span of 7 bases. Germline V lookup: CDR1 SEHNR, CDR2 FQNEAQ (reference sequence). The CDR3 is made up of 15 amino acids.